This record looks at one T cell receptor beta chain sequence and its context. Antigen specificity is unknown. The data derive from a study of CD8+CD57+ T cells in acquired aplastic anemia. Study in general: When averaged, DNA from sorted CD4+ and CD8+ cells came to around 3.1 ug. Notes on the study in general: Patients and controls shared 25 to 35 CD8+ CDR3 sequences, highly expressed in patients.

Investigators profiled TCR beta VDJ and CDR3 from genomic DNA template. MiXCR, applied by TCRdb to the reads, yields one record per CDR3 protein. This table has roughly 240,000 distinct CDR3 sequences, around 46% appearing once. Trimming took off 5 bases at V and 3 bases at J, with 14 bases between the two ends. CDR3 length equals 16 residues. Germline loops: CDR1 LNHNV, CDR2 YYDKDF (reference sequence). It was patients with CD8+CD57+ cell expansion by flow cytometry who were chosen for sequencing. The study sampled blood from patients who had received no therapy. This TCR derives from a human donor with aplastic anemia. The sequencing sample was made of sorted CD4+, CD8+, or CD8+CD57+ T cells (not recorded which) from PBMCs. The rearrangement uses TRBV15 and TRBJ1-6, with D possibly TRBD1 on 5 matching bases. CDR3 protein: CATSPFEGNYNSPLHF. The CDR3 DNA is TGTGCCACCAGCCCGTTCGAGGGGAACTATAATTCACCCCTCCACTTT.